What follows are 8 T cell receptor beta chains derived from one specimen sequenced in a study of blood T cells in healthy people across ages. A J-beta primer mix and a sample-barcoded 5' primer were used in a second PCR of about 7 to 12 cycles. A single record per CDR3 protein comes from TCRdb applying MiXCR to the 5' RACE reads. This table holds hundreds of thousands of distinct CDR3 sequences, 25% to 35% found once. Material: blood. The receptor set was obtained from a woman of 80 years or more in good health.

This rearrangement joins TRBV12-3 or TRBV12-4 to TRBJ2-1; 11 bases line up with TRBD2. The J call may be in error: the DNA end matches TRBJ2-7 better. The CDR3 extends over 15 amino acids. CDR3 sequence: CASRLGLAGYNEQYF. The CDR3 nucleotides are TGTGCCAGCAGACTTGGACTAGCGGGCTACAATGAGCAGTACTTC.

Only a few counts were recorded for this clonotype. A junction boundary mismatches the germline segment, possibly from a read error. The genes are TRBV6-5 and TRBJ2-3, with D uncertain. Germline-derived CDR1 and CDR2 are MNHEY and SVGAGI. There are 16 residues in the CDR3. This CDR3 is CANSYLTATTQLPQYF. The CDR3 DNA sequence: TGTGCCAACAGTTACTTAACGGCTACCACACAACTACCGCAGTATTTT.

This clonotype was seen repeatedly, ten times or more. The genes are TRBV7-2 and TRBJ2-7, with D possibly TRBD1 on 5 matching bases. The CDR3 spans 15 residues. The germline V gene encodes CDR1 SGHTA and CDR2 FQGNSA. The V end lost 4 bases, the J end lost 5 bases, and 18 bases lay between the germline ends. This chain's CDR3 is CASSSHRAGSNEQYF. In DNA, the CDR3 is TGTGCCAGCAGCTCTCACCGGGCAGGGTCGAACGAGCAGTACTTC.

In its sample, this clonotype was seen a few times. J is TRBJ1-2 and V is TRBV2, with a tentative D call TRBD1 (6 bases). This CDR3 is built from 17 residues. V lost 7 bases, J lost 6 bases, and 27 bases lay in between. In germline, CDR1 is SNHLY, CDR2 FYNNEI. CDR3 coding DNA: TGTGCCAGCAAAGGGGGAACCAGCCCCACCCGGGGGGATGGCTACACCTTC. It specifies CASKGGTSPTRGDGYTF.

The chain joins TRBV12-3 or TRBV12-4 to TRBJ2-3, with a tentative D call TRBD1 (6 bases). This CDR3 has 14 residues. Trimming shortened V by 5 bases and J by 4 bases, and 13 bases separated the two germline ends. For the CDR3, the DNA is TGTGCCAGCAGTCCACAGGGTAAGGCAGATACGCAGTATTTT. As protein: CASSPQGKADTQYF.

This clonotype has ten or more counts. The chain recombines TRBV12-3 or TRBV12-4 with TRBJ2-2, with D uncertain. V lost 7 bases and J 6 bases, leaving 18 bases between the germline ends. The CDR3 sequence is 15 residues long. For the CDR3, the DNA is TGTGCCAGCAAAGGCGGTGGGCAAAATGCCGGGGAGCTGTTTTTT. Translating it yields CASKGGGQNAGELFF.

This clonotype has at least ten counts. The chain recombines TRBV5-1 with TRBJ2-3; D is ambiguous. This CDR3 is built from 14 residues. CDR1 SGHRS and CDR2 YFSETQ come from the germline V gene. V was trimmed by 2 bases and J by 5 bases, leaving 12 bases between them. The CDR3 nucleotides read TGCGCCAGCAGCTTTTTCTTTTCGCGAGATACGCAGTATTTT. It is translated as CASSFFFSRDTQYF.

This clonotype was picked up a small number of times. This rearrangement joins TRBV5-4 to TRBJ2-3; the match to TRBD2 covers 8 bases. Germline V CDR1 and CDR2: SGHNT, YYREEE (reference sequence). V was pared by 0 bases and J by 0 bases, with 3 bases of the junction left unmatched. CDR3 length equals 16 residues. The CDR3 region is CASSLDGTRSTDTQYF. The DNA of the CDR3 is TGTGCCAGCAGCTTGGATGGGACTAGGAGCACAGATACGCAGTATTTT.